Listed below are T cell receptor beta chains from one sample, sequenced in a study. TCRdb called the RT-PCR reads again in MiXCR, with one record for every CDR3 protein. Of hundreds of thousands of distinct CDR3 sequences detected, more than 13% appear once; the ten largest clones hold roughly 3.6%. Sequencing was carried out using memory CD4+ T cells from blood. These receptors came from a female donor in good health, serving as a healthy control. The CDR3 runs from the conserved cysteine through the conserved F or W. The D gene is left open where the match is weak. Part of the rows lack a size; the others show once, few, many or a class for expanded clones.

d_call | j_call | clone_size | v_call | cdr3_aa | cdr3_nt
NA | TRBJ1-1 | NA | TRBV5-5 | CASSPQIPEFEAFF | TGTGCCAGCAGCCCCCAGATCCCAGAGTTTGAAGCTTTCTTT
NA | TRBJ2-3 | NA | TRBV27 | CASSWASTDTQYF | TGTGCCAGCAGTTGGGCTAGCACAGATACGCAGTATTTT
TRBD2 | TRBJ2-1 | many | TRBV7-2 | CASSPGLAGEQFF | TGTGCCAGCAGCCCCGGACTAGCTGGAGAGCAGTTCTTC
NA | TRBJ1-5 | NA | TRBV20-1 | CSAGLGGSNQPQHF | TGCAGTGCTGGCCTGGGAGGAAGCAATCAGCCCCAGCATTTT
NA | TRBJ1-2 | NA | TRBV20-1 | CSAQAWGARGYTF | TGCAGTGCACAAGCGTGGGGGGCGCGAGGCTACACCTTC
TRBD2 | TRBJ2-7 | few | TRBV7-2 | CASSLAGAGLYEQYF | TGTGCCAGCAGCTTAGCTGGAGCGGGATTGTACGAGCAGTACTTC
TRBD2 | TRBJ2-1 | NA | TRBV24-1 | CATSESAGSSYNEQFF | TGTGCCACCAGTGAGTCAGCGGGATCTAGCTACAATGAGCAGTTCTTC
TRBD2 | TRBJ2-1 | NA | TRBV9 | CASSVRLAGDEQFF | TGTGCCAGCAGCGTCCGACTAGCGGGGGATGAGCAGTTCTTC
NA | TRBJ1-2 | many | TRBV6-5 | CASSTPGVGYGYTF | TGTGCCAGCAGTACACCAGGGGTAGGGTATGGCTACACCTTC
TRBD2 | TRBJ2-3 | many | TRBV4-2 | CASSHHSGRFGDTQYF | TGTGCCAGCAGCCACCATAGCGGGAGATTTGGAGATACGCAGTATTTT
NA | TRBJ2-3 | few | TRBV5-4 | CASSLSPGPDTQYF | TGTGCCAGCAGCTTGTCACCAGGACCAGATACGCAGTATTTT
TRBD1 | TRBJ2-1 | few | TRBV12-3/TRBV12-4 | CASSPYRGPSDEQFF | TGTGCCAGCAGCCCTTACAGGGGGCCCTCGGATGAGCAGTTCTTC
NA | TRBJ1-2 | few | TRBV5-1 | CASSLGSGTDVYGYTF | TGCGCCAGCAGCTTAGGGAGCGGAACAGACGTTTATGGCTACACCTTC
NA | TRBJ1-3 | NA | TRBV12-3/TRBV12-4 | CASKGSVNTIYF | TGTGCCAGTAAGGGATCGGTAAACACCATATATTTT
TRBD2 | TRBJ2-7 | few | TRBV5-1 | CASSLSASGRGSEQYF | TGCGCCAGCAGCTTGAGCGCTAGCGGGAGAGGGTCCGAGCAGTACTTC
TRBD2 | TRBJ2-3 | NA | TRBV6-2/TRBV6-3 | CASNHIAGGISTDTQYF | TGTGCCAGCAACCATATAGCGGGAGGGATCAGCACAGATACGCAGTATTTT
NA | TRBJ1-1 | NA | TRBV6-5 | CAIRSPGGTEAFF | TGTGCCATCCGGTCCCCGGGGGGGACTGAAGCTTTCTTT
NA | TRBJ2-6 | few | TRBV6-1 | CASTSGSSSGANVLTF | TGTGCCAGCACGTCAGGGAGTTCGTCTGGGGCCAACGTCCTGACTTTC
NA | TRBJ1-1 | many | TRBV10-3 | CAIRRDTVNTEAFF | TGTGCCATCAGGCGGGACACCGTGAACACTGAAGCTTTCTTT
NA | TRBJ2-7 | few | TRBV6-5 | CASSFAGTYEQYF | TGTGCCAGCAGTTTCGCGGGAACCTACGAGCAGTACTTC
TRBD2 | TRBJ2-3 | many | TRBV6-2/TRBV6-3 | CASSTRGSGRAGTDTQYF | TGTGCCAGCAGTACGCGGGGTAGCGGGAGGGCCGGGACAGATACGCAGTATTTT
NA | TRBJ1-4 | few | TRBV27 | CASSFLAGRDEKLFF | TGTGCCAGCAGTTTTTTAGCAGGGCGGGATGAAAAACTGTTTTTT
NA | TRBJ2-7 | NA | TRBV20-1 | CSARHPDYEQYF | TGCAGTGCTAGGCATCCAGACTACGAGCAGTACTTC
TRBD2 | TRBJ2-1 | NA | TRBV7-2 | CASSLVATSGGRANEQFF | TGTGCCAGCAGCTTAGTAGCGACTAGCGGGGGGAGAGCGAATGAGCAGTTCTTC
NA | TRBJ2-2 | few | TRBV7-3 | CASSLWEANTGELFF | TGTGCCAGCAGCCTGTGGGAGGCGAACACCGGGGAGCTGTTTTTT
NA | TRBJ2-1 | many | TRBV11-2 | CASSAEGGLVVNEQFF | TGTGCCAGCAGCGCCGAAGGGGGTCTGGTTGTAAATGAGCAGTTCTTC
NA | TRBJ2-6 | once | TRBV18 | CASSPRFIGGDNFGANVLTF | TGTGCCAGCTCTCCCAGGTTTATCGGGGGCGACAACTTTGGGGCCAACGTCCTGACTTTC
NA | TRBJ1-5 | many | TRBV4-3 | CASSHSGRDGNPQHF | TGCGCCAGCAGCCATTCCGGACGGGATGGTAACCCCCAGCATTTT
NA | TRBJ1-5 | many | TRBV10-3 | CATQREGLGSNQPQHF | TGTGCCACCCAGCGCGAGGGTCTGGGGAGCAATCAGCCCCAGCATTTT
TRBD2 | TRBJ2-5 | NA | TRBV20-1 | CSATGLAEKGGETQYF | TGCAGTGCTACGGGACTAGCGGAGAAAGGCGGAGAGACCCAGTACTTC
TRBD1 | TRBJ2-1 | NA | TRBV6-4 | CASSPFPRQGAGEQFF | TGTGCCAGCAGCCCTTTTCCCAGACAGGGGGCCGGTGAGCAGTTCTTC
NA | TRBJ1-4 | NA | TRBV12-3/TRBV12-4 | CASSLDGPFNEKLFF | TGTGCCAGCAGTTTGGATGGCCCCTTTAATGAAAAACTGTTTTTT
TRBD2 | TRBJ2-3 | many | TRBV4-1 | CASSQAGGSFADTQYF | TGCGCCAGCAGCCAAGCGGGCGGGAGTTTCGCAGATACGCAGTATTTT
NA | TRBJ1-1 | few | TRBV20-1 | CSARDVGKLSNEAFF | TGCAGTGCTAGAGATGTGGGCAAGCTCAGTAACGAAGCTTTCTTT
NA | TRBJ2-6 | few | TRBV7-2 | CASSLGQGGSGANVLTF | TGTGCCAGCAGCTTAGGTCAGGGGGGCTCTGGGGCCAACGTCCTGACTTTC
NA | TRBJ1-2 | few | TRBV20-1 | CSARGQGWGYGYTF | TGCAGTGCTAGAGGGCAAGGGTGGGGCTATGGCTACACCTTC
NA | TRBJ2-1 | NA | TRBV20-1 | CSARSRRTGDEQFF | TGCAGTGCTAGATCCCGGAGGACGGGCGATGAGCAGTTCTTC
NA | TRBJ2-1 | few | TRBV7-9 | CASSSTSPDSYNEQFF | TGTGCCAGCAGCTCAACTAGTCCCGACTCCTACAATGAGCAGTTCTTC
NA | TRBJ2-2 | few | TRBV6-6 | CASRGQMNTGELFF | TGTGCCAGCAGAGGACAGATGAACACCGGGGAGCTGTTTTTT
TRBD1 | TRBJ2-1 | NA | TRBV7-2 | CASSWTGISTPPEQFF | TGTGCCAGCAGCTGGACAGGGATTTCTACCCCACCTGAGCAGTTCTTC
NA | TRBJ2-5 | many | TRBV29-1 | CSVAGQELGETQYF | TGCAGCGTTGCTGGGCAGGAACTTGGGGAGACCCAGTACTTC
TRBD2 | TRBJ2-1 | few | TRBV5-1 | CASRGIGGGNEQFF | TGCGCCAGCAGGGGGATCGGGGGAGGGAATGAGCAGTTCTTC
TRBD1 | TRBJ2-2 | few | TRBV6-2/TRBV6-3 | CASSRRTGGENTGELFF | TGTGCCAGCAGTCGAAGGACAGGGGGGGAGAACACCGGGGAGCTGTTTTTT
TRBD1 | TRBJ1-2 | NA | TRBV24-1 | CATREDGTAYGYTF | TGTGCCACCAGGGAAGATGGGACAGCCTATGGCTACACCTTC
NA | TRBJ2-1 | many | TRBV6-2/TRBV6-3 | CASMTPDGSSYNEQFF | TGTGCCAGCATGACTCCGGACGGGAGCTCCTACAATGAGCAGTTCTTC